Shown below are 13 T cell receptor beta chains from a single sample sequenced in a study of T cell responses to AZD1222 COVID-19 vaccine. Here immunoSEQ multiplex PCR was the method, and the copy in TCRdb shows in-frame clones only, minus some. The sample lists about 110,000 clones, 86% occurring once. This specimen consisted of peripheral blood, obtained on day 0 of AZD1222 vaccination. The receptors shown here come from an adult in good health.

J is TRBJ1-6 and V is TRBV6-5; D gene ambiguous. CDR3 size: 16 residues. Trimming stripped 0 bases from V and 5 bases from J, with 11 bases between. CDR1 and CDR2 from the germline V gene are MNHEY and SVGAGI. The CDR3 sequence: CASSYSAGRDNSPLHF. The CDR3 DNA reads TGTGCCAGCAGTTACTCGGCGGGTAGGGATAATTCACCCCTCCACTTT.

The chain carries TRBV5-8 and TRBJ1-5; tentatively, D is TRBD1 (5 bases). The V gene lost 3 bases and the J gene lost 2 bases, with 15 bases spanning the gap. Germline V lookup: CDR1 SGHTS, CDR2 YDEGEE. The CDR3 totals 16 residues. CDR3 sequence (DNA): TGTGCCAGCAGCTGGGGACGGACCACGGGCAATCAGCCCCAGCATTTT. It translates to CASSWGRTTGNQPQHF.

This chain connects TRBV19 to TRBJ1-6; no firm D call. The V end was cut by 3 bases, the J end by 5 bases, with 8 bases between. This CDR3 spans 14 amino acids. Germline loops: CDR1 LNHDA, CDR2 SQIVND (reference sequence). The CDR3 loop reads CASSMGQNNSPLHF. The CDR3 DNA reads as TGTGCCAGTAGTATGGGTCAAAATAATTCACCCCTCCACTTT.

This sequence joins TRBV5-8 and TRBJ1-5; the D is unclear. CDR1 and CDR2 from the germline V gene are SGHTS and YDEGEE. The CDR3 runs 13 residues. V was trimmed by 4 bases and J by 3 bases, leaving 8 bases between them. The CDR3: CASSTGLNQPQHF. Here the CDR3 DNA reads TGTGCCAGCAGCACCGGCCTCAATCAGCCCCAGCATTTT.

This clone appeared a single time. J is TRBJ1-2 and V is TRBV5-1; tentative D call: TRBD1 (6 bases). Germline V CDR1 and CDR2: SGHRS, YFSETQ. V dropped 4 bases and J dropped 4 bases, with 17 bases sitting between them. The CDR3 sequence is 15 residues long. CDR3 nucleotides: TGCGCCAGCAGCCCGAGACAGGCCCAGACCTATGGCTACACCTTC. This translates into CASSPRQAQTYGYTF.

The V gene is TRBV5-6, the J gene TRBJ1-4; D is possibly TRBD1 (5 bases). The germline V gene encodes CDR1 SGHDT and CDR2 YYEEEE. CDR3 length equals 15 residues. V was clipped by 0 bases and J by 6 bases, with 12 bases between them. CDR3 nucleotides: TGTGCCAGCAGCTTGGCGGGCCCGGGGGATGAAAAACTGTTTTTT. Translating gives CASSLAGPGDEKLFF.

V is TRBV11-3 and J is TRBJ2-5; D gene unclear. Germline V gene sequence: CDR1 SGHNT, CDR2 YENEEA. Trimming removed 5 bases from V and 4 bases from J, with 11 bases in between. CDR3 size: 13 residues. The CDR3 sequence: CASSRYAPETQYF. CDR3 bases: TGTGCCAGCAGCCGCTATGCCCCAGAGACCCAGTACTTC.

V gene TRBV4-1 combines with J gene TRBJ1-6; 7 positions match TRBD1. The CDR3 extends over 16 amino acids. From germline, CDR1 is MGHRA and CDR2 YSYEKL. Unmatched junction bases numbered 14, after V lost 7 bases and J lost 8 bases. The CDR3 DNA is TGCGCCAGCAAACTCTCCAGGGGGGAAGAGTATTCACCCCTCCACTTT. Translating gives CASKLSRGEEYSPLHF.

This chain joins TRBV7-3 and TRBJ2-1; the D gene is possibly TRBD2 (7 bases). V lost 5 bases and J 9 bases, leaving 17 bases between the germline ends. The CDR3 extends over 14 amino acids. CDR1 and CDR2 (germline): SGHTA, FQGTGA. CDR3 sequence (DNA): TGTGCCAGCAGCACTATTGGGGGGGCTGTTGAGCAGTTCTTC. Translating gives CASSTIGGAVEQFF.

The DNA of the CDR3 is TGTGCCAGCTCCCCCCCGGGACTTAACACCGGGGAGCTGTTTTTT. This codes for CASSPPGLNTGELFF. The V gene is TRBV18, the J gene TRBJ2-2; a weak D match, TRBD2 (6 bases). The ends were cut back, 6 bases at V and 2 bases at J, with 13 bases in the middle. This CDR3 is built from 15 residues. The germline V gene has CDR1 KGHSH and CDR2 LQKENI.

This clone showed up just a few times. The CDR3 spells CATSSPGQGTDTQYF. The CDR3, as DNA: TGTGCCACCAGCTCGCCGGGACAGGGCACAGATACGCAGTATTTT. The J gene is TRBJ2-3, the V gene TRBV15, with 8 bases that match TRBD1. Germline V gene sequence: CDR1 LNHNV, CDR2 YYDKDF (reference sequence). J lost 1 base, V lost 5 bases, and 5 bases had no gene match. The CDR3 length is 15 residues.

This clone was counted between two and nine times. The V call is TRBV11-1, the J call TRBJ1-4; D gene unclear. Germline V gene sequence: CDR1 SGHAT, CDR2 FQDESV (reference sequence). The CDR3 totals 15 residues. V was shortened by 7 bases and J by 0 bases, with 12 bases between the two germline ends. CDR3 bases: TGTGCCAGCACCCAAGACATTACAACTAATGAAAAACTGTTTTTT. Protein sequence: CASTQDITTNEKLFF. Using reference TRBV11-1 and TRBJ1-4 for the parts outside the CDR3, the full variable domain is EAEVAQSPRYKITEKSQAVAFWCDPISGHATLYWYRQILGQGPELLVQFQDESVVDDSQLPKDRFSAERLKGVDSTLKIQPAELGDSAMYLCASTQDITTNEKLFFGSGTQLSVL.

The V and J genes are TRBV27 and TRBJ2-5, with D maybe TRBD2 (5 bases). Trimming stripped 5 bases from V and 4 bases from J, with 14 bases between. CDR1 and CDR2 from the germline V gene are MNHEY and SMNVEV (reference sequence). This CDR3 region has 14 residues. The CDR3 loop reads CASSRDGVLETQYF. The CDR3 nucleotides read TGTGCCAGCAGTCGCGACGGGGTCCTAGAGACCCAGTACTTC.